This T cell receptor beta chain was observed in a study of identical twins. All of the donors were Caucasians in good health. Template switching introduced a universal primer site, and the cDNA bore unique molecular identifiers. MiXCR, run by TCRdb on the 5' RACE reads, gives a single entry per CDR3 protein. The sample records 1.5 million to 2 million distinct CDR3 sequences, roughly a third being singletons. Sequencing was done on a sample of cord blood. The TCR originated in a newborn girl in good health.

The CDR3, as DNA: TGTGCCAGCAGCTTAGTCGAACTAGCGATCCGAAAAGAGACCCAGTACTTC. It specifies CASSLVELAIRKETQYF. The chain uses TRBV7-2 and TRBJ2-5, with 7 bases aligning to TRBD2. Per the germline V gene, CDR1 is SGHTA and CDR2 is FQGNSA. With 1 base clipped from V and 3 bases from J, the junction kept 11 bases outside the gene matches. The CDR3 is 17 amino acids. Based on the CDR3 plus reference TRBV7-2 and TRBJ2-5, the full variable domain is GAGVSQSPSNKVTEKGKDVELRCDPISGHTALYWYRQSLGQGLEFLIYFQGNSAPDKSGLPSDRFSAERTGGSVSTLTIQRTQQEDSAVYLCASSLVELAIRKETQYFGPGTRLLVL.